The subject of this entry is one T cell receptor beta chain. This sample was taken from a study of blood T cell repertoires in COVID-19. Whole-study context: COVID-19 samples, acute and convalescent, were from the United States, Italy and Spain. Sources were T cells, B-cell-depleted T cells, or PBMCs; the material itself was cDNA or gDNA.

Authors' analysis steps: The assay estimated nucleated cells by amplifying reference gene primers. Clones were read by immunoSEQ multiplex PCR, and TCRdb kept only the in-frame ones, dropping some. V and J calls plus clone size are reproduced from that table; the DNA served to infer D and trimming. Of tens of thousands of clones listed, roughly 90% are singletons. The germline CDR1 and CDR2 sequences are SGHTA and FQGNSA. CDR3 length: 16 amino acids. Trimming shortened V by 2 bases and J by 0 bases, and 11 bases separated the two germline ends. Material for sequencing was peripheral blood. The V gene is TRBV7-2, the J gene TRBJ1-5; a possible D gene is TRBD1 (6 bases). The clonotype comes from a woman in her sixties or seventies with acute or convalescent COVID-19. This CDR3 reads CASSLWGTYSNQPQHF. As DNA, the CDR3 is TGTGCCAGCAGCTTATGGGGGACATATAGCAATCAGCCCCAGCATTTT.